This TCR beta chain was observed in a study of regulatory T cells in long-lasting Graves disease. This clonotype appeared a single time. The target antigen is unknown. Trimming shortened V by 4 bases and J by 3 bases, and 16 bases separated the two germline ends. The length of the CDR3 is 16 residues. Germline-derived CDR1 and CDR2 are MGHRA and YSYEKL. General observations from the study: Persistent disease exhibited a predilection for TRBV28, TRBJ1-2 and TRBJ2-5.

Described time point: newly diagnosed GD, antithyroid drugs for less than 3 months. PBMC-extracted RNA yielded the TCR library. It was an endocrinology department in Xi'an, China, that provided the patients. Library construction for TCR beta used iRepertoire HTBI primers and Arm-PCR of CDR3 regions. Via MiXCR, TCRdb re-called the multiplex PCR reads, giving one row per CDR3 protein. The data contain roughly 560,000 distinct CDR3 sequences, 12% of them singletons. The same data also went into a second study, on T cells in Graves' hyperthyroidism and ophthalmopathy. That report notes: The HTBI primer set was used in a first-round RT-PCR of the TCR CDR3.

The chain employs TRBV4-1 and TRBJ1-5, with D possibly TRBD1 on 5 matching bases. Sequences were derived from peripheral blood mononuclear cells (PBMCs), sampled at new diagnosis, from a patient treated with antithyroid drugs. This clonotype was sampled from a woman aged 30 to 39 with Graves disease. The CDR3 coding sequence is TGCGCCAGCAGCCTCCTAGGGGTAGGGAACAATCAGCCCCAGCATTTT. This gives the protein CASSLLGVGNNQPQHF.